This TCR beta chain was sequenced in a study of human T cells and chemical hapten exposure. Authors' methods: Samples contained a median of roughly 100,000 TCRs, with a range of roughly 20,000 to 690,600. TCRdb passed the RACE reads through MiXCR, listing each CDR3 protein once. None of the V and J calls come from the authors' own analysis; TCRdb made them. Of under 450,000 distinct CDR3 sequences in the sample, approximately 5% were seen once. Turning to this clonotype: What it binds is unknown.

Time point in this sample: patch test 1, 2 weeks after DPC sensitization. Treatment: therapeutic diphenylcyclopropenone sensitization with weekly scalp DPC. This CDR3 spans 15 amino acids. Germline CDR1 is PRHDT and CDR2 is FYEKMQ (reference sequence). Unmatched junction bases numbered 12, after V lost 4 bases and J lost 8 bases. Study-level results: The donors suffered from alopecia, so their immune response may not match that of healthy people. Among expanded TCRs, significantly more large CDR3 similarity clusters formed than among controls.

This chain connects TRBV13 to TRBJ1-1; 8 nucleotides agree with TRBD1. This sequence originates from a woman in her forties or fifties with alopecia areata. Some clones in this sample may be carry-over from other donors' samples. Sequencing was performed on whole blood, taken in connection with sensitization to the hapten diphenylcyclopropenone (DPC). The CDR3 nucleotides are TGTGCCAGCAGCTCTATGGGACAGGCGACGAGAGAAGCTTTCTTT. Its protein product is CASSSMGQATREAFF.